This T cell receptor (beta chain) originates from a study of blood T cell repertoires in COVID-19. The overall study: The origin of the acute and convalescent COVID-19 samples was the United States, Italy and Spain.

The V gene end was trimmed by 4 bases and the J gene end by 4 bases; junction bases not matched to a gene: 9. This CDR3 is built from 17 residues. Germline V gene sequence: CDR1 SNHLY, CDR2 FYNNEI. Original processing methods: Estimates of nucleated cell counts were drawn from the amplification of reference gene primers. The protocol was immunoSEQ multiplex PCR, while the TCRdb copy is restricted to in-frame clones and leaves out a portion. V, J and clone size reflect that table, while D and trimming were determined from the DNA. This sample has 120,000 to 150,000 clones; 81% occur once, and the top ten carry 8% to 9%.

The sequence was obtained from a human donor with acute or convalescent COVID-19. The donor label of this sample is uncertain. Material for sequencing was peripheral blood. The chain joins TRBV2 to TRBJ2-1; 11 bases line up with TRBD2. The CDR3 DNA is TGTGCCAGCAGTGGCGAGACTAGCGGGGTACATTACAATGAGCAGTTCTTC. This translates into CASSGETSGVHYNEQFF. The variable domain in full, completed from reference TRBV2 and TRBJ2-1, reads EPEVTQTPSHQVTQMGQEVILRCVPISNHLYFYWYRQILGQKVEFLVSFYNNEISEKSEIFDDQFSVERPDGSNFTLKIRSTKLEDSAMYFCASSGETSGVHYNEQFFGPGTRLTVL.